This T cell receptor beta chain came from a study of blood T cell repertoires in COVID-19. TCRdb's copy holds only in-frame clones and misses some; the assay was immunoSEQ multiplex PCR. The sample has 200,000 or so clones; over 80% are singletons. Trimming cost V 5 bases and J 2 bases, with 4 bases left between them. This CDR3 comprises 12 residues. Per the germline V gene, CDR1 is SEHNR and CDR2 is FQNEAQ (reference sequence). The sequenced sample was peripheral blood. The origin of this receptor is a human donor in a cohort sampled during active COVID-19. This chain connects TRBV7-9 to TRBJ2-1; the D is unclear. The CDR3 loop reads CASSPAYNEQFF. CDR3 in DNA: TGTGCCAGCAGCCCCGCCTACAATGAGCAGTTCTTC.